The TCR beta chain under discussion was sequenced for a study of blood T cell repertoires in COVID-19. Study-wide context: The United States, Italy and Spain supplied acute and convalescent COVID-19 samples. T cells, B-cell-depleted T cells, or PBMCs supplied cDNA or gDNA.

Grouping used clinical history reported by participants in a survey and questionnaire. All recovered Cohort 3 donors got two negative PCRs, got clearance, or saw symptom resolution. Clones were read by immunoSEQ multiplex PCR, and TCRdb kept only the in-frame ones, dropping some. The sample lists a few hundred thousand clones, roughly 84% occurring once. Germline CDR1 is LNHDA and CDR2 is SQIVND (reference sequence). This CDR3 is 16 amino acids long. Trimming at V came to 4 bases and at J to 0 bases, leaving 7 bases not matched to a gene. This rearrangement joins TRBV19 to TRBJ1-1, with 8 bases matching TRBD1. The TCR was taken from a woman aged 25 to 39 who had recovered from COVID-19. Sequencing input: PBMCs or T cells enriched from blood (not recorded which). Written as DNA, the CDR3 is TGTGCCAGTAGTAAGGACAGGGAACCCATGAACACTGAAGCTTTCTTT. It is translated as CASSKDREPMNTEAFF.